These T cell receptor beta chains were read from a single sample in a study of breast tumors, draining lymph nodes, adjacent tissues. TCRdb reanalysed the multiplex PCR reads using MiXCR and keeps one entry per CDR3 protein. This table holds a few hundred thousand distinct CDR3 sequences, less than 45% found once. The sequenced sample consisted of axillary lymph node tissue. The source is a female donor with breast cancer. Some clones in this sample may be carry-over from other donors' samples. The CDR3 runs from the conserved cysteine through the conserved F or W. The D gene is left open where the match is weak. Size is omitted from some rows. Given values are once, few, many or a class for expanded clones.

TRBJ2-3 TRBD2 . TRBV20-1 TGCAGTGCTTCCGGGACTAGCGGGGGGACCGATACGCAGTATTTT CSASGTSGGTDTQYF
TRBJ2-3 TRBD2 many TRBV7-9 TGTGCCAGCAGCTCCTGGACTAGCGGGAGTACCCATACGCAGTATTTT CASSSWTSGSTHTQYF
TRBJ2-1 . many TRBV5-1 TGCGCCAGCAGCTCGGTCCCAGGCGACAATGAGCAGTTCTTC CASSSVPGDNEQFF
TRBJ1-4 . . TRBV20-1 . CSFYICSAEFEATNEKLFF
TRBJ2-7 . . TRBV6-6 TGTGCCAGCAGTCACTCTTTGGTCCACTCCTACGAGCAGTACTTC CASSHSLVHSYEQYF
TRBJ2-2 . many TRBV12-3/TRBV12-4 TGTGCCAGCAGTCCGGACGGTTGGTCCGGGGAGCTGTTTTTT CASSPDGWSGELFF
TRBJ1-2 TRBD1 many TRBV6-2/TRBV6-3 TGTGCCAGCGAGGCAGGGGGCTCTGGTGGCTACACCTTC CASEAGGSGGYTF
TRBJ2-7 . many TRBV4-3 TGCGCCAGCAGCCGATACATTTGGGACGAGCAGTACTTC CASSRYIWDEQYF
TRBJ1-5 . . TRBV9 TGTGCCAGCAGCGCAATTGGGACATCTAAGGGGAATCAGCCCCAGCATTTT CASSAIGTSKGNQPQHF
TRBJ1-1 . . TRBV4-3 TGCGCCAGCAGCCTACGGACTGTGAACACTGAAGCTTTCTTT CASSLRTVNTEAFF
TRBJ2-2 . many TRBV5-1 TGCGCCAGCAGCTTGTTTTCAGCGGGGAACACCGGGGAGCTGTTTTTT CASSLFSAGNTGELFF
TRBJ2-1 TRBD2 many TRBV24-1 TGTGCCACCAGTGACGGGACTAGCGGGAGATCTGAGCAGTTCTTC CATSDGTSGRSEQFF
TRBJ1-4 TRBD1 many TRBV6-5 TGTGCCAGCTCCCTACAGGGGGCGGGACGGACTAATGAAAAACTGTTTTTT CASSLQGAGRTNEKLFF
TRBJ1-4 . many TRBV20-1 TGCAGTGCTAAGCCTGAGTCGAATGAAAAACTGTTTTTT CSAKPESNEKLFF
TRBJ2-3 . many TRBV11-2 TGTGCCAGCAGCCCGTCGGGTCTCGTATTCACAGATACGCAGTATTTT CASSPSGLVFTDTQYF
TRBJ2-5 TRBD2 . TRBV6-4 TGTGCCAGCAGCGTAGGGACTAGCGGGAGAGAGACCCAGTACTTC CASSVGTSGRETQYF
TRBJ2-1 . many TRBV19 TGTGCCAGTAGAAAAGGGGGCTCCTACAATGAGCAGTTCTTC CASRKGGSYNEQFF
TRBJ2-1 TRBD2 many TRBV7-2 TGTGCCAGCAGCGTAATAGCGGGAGCCTACAATGAGCAGTTCTTC CASSVIAGAYNEQFF
TRBJ1-5 . many TRBV19 TGTGCCAGTAGTATAAAGGGACAAGGCGGGGGTCAGCCCCAGCATTTT CASSIKGQGGGQPQHF
TRBJ2-1 TRBD2 many TRBV19 TGTGCCAGTAGTATCGGTACTACCCGAGCGGGGAACAATGAGCAGTTCTTC CASSIGTTRAGNNEQFF
TRBJ2-2 TRBD1 many TRBV18 TGTGCCAGCTCACCTGGACAGGCGAACACCGGGGAGCTGTTTTTT CASSPGQANTGELFF
TRBJ2-1 TRBD1 many TRBV20-1 TGCAGTGCTAAGACAGGGAATGTTGGAGGCCGCAATGAGCAGTTCTTC CSAKTGNVGGRNEQFF
TRBJ2-1 . . TRBV20-1 TGCAGTGCTACACATAACACCGGGGACGGGAGCTACAATGAGCAGTTCTTC CSATHNTGDGSYNEQFF
TRBJ2-3 . many TRBV20-1 TGCAGTGCTTTTACTAGGATCGGGACAGATACGCAGTATTTT CSAFTRIGTDTQYF
TRBJ2-3 . many TRBV24-1 TGTGCCACCAGTGATCCACGACAGACAGATACGCAGTATTTT CATSDPRQTDTQYF
TRBJ1-2 . . TRBV27 TGTGCCAGCAGTTTAAGGGGCGGCTATGGCTACACCTTC CASSLRGGYGYTF
TRBJ1-2 . many TRBV10-3 TGTGCCATCTCTTCCGGGGCGCGGGGCTACACCTTC CAISSGARGYTF
TRBJ2-2 TRBD2 many TRBV7-6 TGTGCCAGCAGCTCCATAGCGGGGAGGGGGACCGGGGAGCTGTTTTTT CASSSIAGRGTGELFF
TRBJ1-1 . . TRBV25-1 TGTGCCAGCAGTCTAAGGAAGGGGAACACTGAAGCTTTCTTT CASSLRKGNTEAFF